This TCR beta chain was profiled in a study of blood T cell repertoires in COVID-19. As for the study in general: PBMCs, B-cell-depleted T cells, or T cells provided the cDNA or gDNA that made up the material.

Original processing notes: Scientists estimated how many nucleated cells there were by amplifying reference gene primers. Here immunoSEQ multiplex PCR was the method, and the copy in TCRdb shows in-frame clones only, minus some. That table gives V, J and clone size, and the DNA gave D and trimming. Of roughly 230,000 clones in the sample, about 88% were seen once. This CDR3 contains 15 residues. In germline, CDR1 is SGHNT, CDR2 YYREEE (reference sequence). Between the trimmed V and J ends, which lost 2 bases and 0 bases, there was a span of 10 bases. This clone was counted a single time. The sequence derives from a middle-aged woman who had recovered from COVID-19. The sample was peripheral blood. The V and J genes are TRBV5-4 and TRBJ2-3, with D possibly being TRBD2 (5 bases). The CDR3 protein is CASSFGELSTDTQYF. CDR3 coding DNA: TGTGCCAGCAGCTTCGGGGAGTTAAGCACAGATACGCAGTATTTT. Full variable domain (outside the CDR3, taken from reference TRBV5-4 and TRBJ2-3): ETGVTQSPTHLIKTRGQQVTLRCSSQSGHNTVSWYQQALGQGPQFIFQYYREEENGRGNFPPRFSGLQFPNYSSELNVNALELDDSALYLCASSFGELSTDTQYFGPGTRLTVL.